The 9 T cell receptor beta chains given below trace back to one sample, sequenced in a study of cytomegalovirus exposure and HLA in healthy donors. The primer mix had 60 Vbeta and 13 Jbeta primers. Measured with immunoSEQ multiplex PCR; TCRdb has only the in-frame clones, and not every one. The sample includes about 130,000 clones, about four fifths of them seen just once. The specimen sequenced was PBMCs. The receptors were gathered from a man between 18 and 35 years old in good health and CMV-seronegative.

CDR3 residues: CASSTPGGSRSPLHF. CDR3 sequence (DNA): TGTGCCAGCAGCACCCCGGGAGGGTCTCGTTCACCCCTCCACTTT. This chain links TRBV11-2 with TRBJ1-6; D uncertain. V lost 5 bases and J 9 bases, leaving 17 bases between the germline ends. CDR3 length equals 15 residues. Germline V gene data show CDR1 as SGHAT and CDR2 as FQNNGV.

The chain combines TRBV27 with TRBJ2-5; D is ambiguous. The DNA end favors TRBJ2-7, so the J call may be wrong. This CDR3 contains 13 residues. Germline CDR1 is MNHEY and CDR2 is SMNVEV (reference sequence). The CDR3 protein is CASSLSREYEQYF. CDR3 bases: TGTGCCAGCAGTTTAAGTAGAGAATACGAGCAGTACTTC.

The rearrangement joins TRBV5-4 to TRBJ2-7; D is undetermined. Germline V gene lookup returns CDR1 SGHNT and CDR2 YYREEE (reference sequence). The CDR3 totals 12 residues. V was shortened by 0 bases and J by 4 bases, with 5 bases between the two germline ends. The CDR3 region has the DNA TGTGCCAGCAGCTTGGGGCTGTACGAGCAGTACTTC. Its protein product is CASSLGLYEQYF.

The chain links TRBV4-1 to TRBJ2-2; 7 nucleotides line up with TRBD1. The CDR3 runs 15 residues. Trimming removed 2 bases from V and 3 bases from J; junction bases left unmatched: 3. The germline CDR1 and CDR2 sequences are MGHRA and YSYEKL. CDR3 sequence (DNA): TGCGCCAGCAGCCAACACAGGGGCTACACCGGGGAGCTGTTTTTT. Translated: CASSQHRGYTGELFF.

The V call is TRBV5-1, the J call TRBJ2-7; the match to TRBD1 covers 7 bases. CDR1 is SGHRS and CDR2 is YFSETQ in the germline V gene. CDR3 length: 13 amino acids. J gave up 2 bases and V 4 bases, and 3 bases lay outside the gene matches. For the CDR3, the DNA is TGCGCCAGCAGCGGGGGACAGACCTACGAGCAGTACTTC. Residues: CASSGGQTYEQYF.

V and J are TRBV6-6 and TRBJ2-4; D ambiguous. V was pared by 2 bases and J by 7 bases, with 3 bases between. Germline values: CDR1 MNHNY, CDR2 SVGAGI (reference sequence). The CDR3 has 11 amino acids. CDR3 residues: CASSYRNIQYF. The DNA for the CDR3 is TGTGCCAGCAGTTACCGGAACATTCAGTACTTC.

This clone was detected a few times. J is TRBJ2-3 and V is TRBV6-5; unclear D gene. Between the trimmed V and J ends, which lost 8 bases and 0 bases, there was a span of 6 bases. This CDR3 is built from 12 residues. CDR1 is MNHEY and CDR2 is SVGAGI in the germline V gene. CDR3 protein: CASGRSTDTQYF. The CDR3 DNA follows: TGTGCCAGCGGCCGCAGCACAGATACGCAGTATTTT.

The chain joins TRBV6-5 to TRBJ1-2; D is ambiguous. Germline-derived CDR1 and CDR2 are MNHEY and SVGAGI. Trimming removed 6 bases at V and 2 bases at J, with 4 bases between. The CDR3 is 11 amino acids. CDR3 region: CASRHNYGYTF. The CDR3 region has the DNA TGTGCCAGCAGACACAACTATGGCTACACCTTC.

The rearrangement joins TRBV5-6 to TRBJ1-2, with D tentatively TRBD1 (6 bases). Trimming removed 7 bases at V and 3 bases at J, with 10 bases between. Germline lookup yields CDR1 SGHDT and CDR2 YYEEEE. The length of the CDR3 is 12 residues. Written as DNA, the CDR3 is TGTGCCAGCGGACAGTCAGACTATGGCTACACCTTC. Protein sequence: CASGQSDYGYTF.